A selection of T cell receptor beta chains follows, all from one sample in a study of blood T cell repertoires in COVID-19. Repertoires were generated with immunoSEQ multiplex PCR, while TCRdb's copy carries only in-frame clones and drops some. The data show 200,000 or so clones, about 80% seen once. The sequenced sample consisted of peripheral blood. Receptor source: a human donor with acute or convalescent COVID-19. The donor label of this sample is uncertain. The CDR3 runs from the conserved cysteine through the conserved F or W. The order of the fields is clone size, V gene, D gene, J gene, CDR3 protein, CDR3 DNA. The D gene is left open where the match is weak. Only some rows state a clone size, as once, few, many or a class for expanded clones.

clone size: once
V gene: TRBV14
D gene: TRBD2
J gene: TRBJ2-7
CDR3 protein: CASSLRPTSGRTAYEQYF
CDR3 DNA: TGTGCCAGCAGCCTGAGGCCTACTAGCGGGAGGACCGCCTACGAGCAGTACTTC

clone size: -
V gene: TRBV28
D gene: TRBD1
J gene: TRBJ2-7
CDR3 protein: CASSTTGGVFEQYF
CDR3 DNA: TGTGCCAGCAGTACTACAGGGGGCGTATTCGAGCAGTACTTC

clone size: -
V gene: TRBV6-1
D gene: -
J gene: TRBJ2-2
CDR3 protein: CASSDLRSYTGELFF
CDR3 DNA: TGTGCCAGCAGTGACCTGAGGAGTTACACCGGGGAGCTGTTTTTT

clone size: -
V gene: TRBV28
D gene: TRBD1
J gene: TRBJ1-2
CDR3 protein: CASSLGQGDGYTF
CDR3 DNA: TGTGCCAGCAGTCTCGGACAGGGCGATGGCTACACCTTC

clone size: -
V gene: TRBV4-1
D gene: -
J gene: TRBJ1-5
CDR3 protein: CASSQETSTVQPQHF
CDR3 DNA: TGCGCCAGCAGCCAAGAGACATCTACTGTCCAGCCCCAGCATTTT

clone size: once
V gene: TRBV7-9
D gene: -
J gene: TRBJ1-5
CDR3 protein: CASSASGIGNQPQHF
CDR3 DNA: TGTGCCAGCAGCGCTAGCGGGATCGGAAATCAGCCCCAGCATTTT

clone size: -
V gene: TRBV3-1/TRBV3-2
D gene: TRBD1
J gene: TRBJ2-7
CDR3 protein: CASARTGLYEQYF
CDR3 DNA: TGTGCCAGCGCCCGGACAGGCCTCTACGAGCAGTACTTC

clone size: -
V gene: TRBV11-2
D gene: TRBD2
J gene: TRBJ2-1
CDR3 protein: CASRGLAGNNEQFF
CDR3 DNA: TGTGCCAGCAGAGGACTAGCGGGAAACAATGAGCAGTTCTTC

clone size: -
V gene: TRBV6-1
D gene: TRBD2
J gene: TRBJ2-1
CDR3 protein: CASSERSSGRPSNEQFF
CDR3 DNA: TGTGCCAGCAGTGAGCGTTCTAGCGGGAGACCGAGCAATGAGCAGTTCTTC

clone size: -
V gene: TRBV10-3
D gene: TRBD1
J gene: TRBJ1-1
CDR3 protein: CAITQDRADTEAFF
CDR3 DNA: TGTGCCATCACCCAGGACAGGGCGGACACTGAAGCTTTCTTT